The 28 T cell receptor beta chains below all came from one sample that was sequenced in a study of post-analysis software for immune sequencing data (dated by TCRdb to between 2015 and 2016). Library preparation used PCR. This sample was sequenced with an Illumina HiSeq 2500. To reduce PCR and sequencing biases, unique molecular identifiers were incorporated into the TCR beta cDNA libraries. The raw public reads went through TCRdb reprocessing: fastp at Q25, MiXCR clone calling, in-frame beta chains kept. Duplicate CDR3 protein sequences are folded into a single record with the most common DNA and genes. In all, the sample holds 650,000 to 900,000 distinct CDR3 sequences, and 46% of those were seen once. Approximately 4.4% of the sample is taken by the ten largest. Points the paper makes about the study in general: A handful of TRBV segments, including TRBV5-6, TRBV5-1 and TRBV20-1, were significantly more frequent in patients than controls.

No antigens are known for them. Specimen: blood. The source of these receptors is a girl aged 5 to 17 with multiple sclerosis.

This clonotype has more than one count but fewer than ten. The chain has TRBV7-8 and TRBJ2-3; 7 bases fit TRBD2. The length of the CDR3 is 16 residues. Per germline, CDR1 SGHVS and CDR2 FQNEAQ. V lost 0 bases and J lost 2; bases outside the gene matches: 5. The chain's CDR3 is CASSLAPSGLTDTQYF. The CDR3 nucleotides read TGTGCCAGCAGCTTAGCCCCTAGCGGACTCACAGATACGCAGTATTTT.

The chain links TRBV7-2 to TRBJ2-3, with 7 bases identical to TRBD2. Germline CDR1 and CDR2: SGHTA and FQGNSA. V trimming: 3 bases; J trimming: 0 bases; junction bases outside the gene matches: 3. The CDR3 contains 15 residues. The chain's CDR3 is CASSLGLLSTDTQYF. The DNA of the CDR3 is TGTGCCAGCAGCTTGGGACTACTTAGCACAGATACGCAGTATTTT.

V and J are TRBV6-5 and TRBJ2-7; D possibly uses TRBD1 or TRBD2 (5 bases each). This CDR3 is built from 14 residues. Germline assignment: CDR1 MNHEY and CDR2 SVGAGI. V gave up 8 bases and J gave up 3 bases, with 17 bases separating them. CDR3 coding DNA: TGTGCCAGCCGGTGGGACCCCTTGGGCTACGAGCAGTACTTC. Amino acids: CASRWDPLGYEQYF.

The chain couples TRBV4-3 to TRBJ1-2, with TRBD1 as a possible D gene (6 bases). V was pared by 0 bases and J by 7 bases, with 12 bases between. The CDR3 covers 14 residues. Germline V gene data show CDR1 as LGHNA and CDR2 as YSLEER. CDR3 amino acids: CASSQELDSGGYTF. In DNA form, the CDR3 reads TGCGCCAGCAGCCAAGAGTTGGACAGCGGTGGCTACACCTTC.

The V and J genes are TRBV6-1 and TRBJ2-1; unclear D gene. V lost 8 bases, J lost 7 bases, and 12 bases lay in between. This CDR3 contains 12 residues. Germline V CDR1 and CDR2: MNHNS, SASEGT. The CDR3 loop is CASPPPENEQFF. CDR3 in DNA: TGTGCCAGCCCTCCCCCGGAGAATGAGCAGTTCTTC.

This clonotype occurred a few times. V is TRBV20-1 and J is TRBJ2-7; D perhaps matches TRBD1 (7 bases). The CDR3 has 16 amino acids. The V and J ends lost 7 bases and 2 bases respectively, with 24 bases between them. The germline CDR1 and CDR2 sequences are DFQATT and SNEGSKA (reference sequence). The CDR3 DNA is TGCAGTGTTTCCCAGGGGGGTAACCTTCAGGCCTACGAGCAGTACTTC. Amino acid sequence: CSVSQGGNLQAYEQYF.

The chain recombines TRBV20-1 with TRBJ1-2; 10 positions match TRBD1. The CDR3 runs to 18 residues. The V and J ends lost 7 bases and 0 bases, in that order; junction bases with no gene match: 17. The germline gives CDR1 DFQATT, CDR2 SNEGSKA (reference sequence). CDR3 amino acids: CSVSRTGGTPSSNYGYTF. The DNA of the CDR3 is TGCAGTGTTAGTCGGACAGGGGGAACCCCAAGCTCTAACTATGGCTACACCTTC.

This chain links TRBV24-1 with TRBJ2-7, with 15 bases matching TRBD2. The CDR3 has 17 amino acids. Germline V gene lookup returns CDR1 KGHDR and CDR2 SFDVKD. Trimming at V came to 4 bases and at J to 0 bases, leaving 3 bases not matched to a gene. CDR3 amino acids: CATSERGLAGGSYEQYF. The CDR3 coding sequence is TGTGCCACCAGTGAGCGGGGACTAGCGGGAGGCTCCTACGAGCAGTACTTC.

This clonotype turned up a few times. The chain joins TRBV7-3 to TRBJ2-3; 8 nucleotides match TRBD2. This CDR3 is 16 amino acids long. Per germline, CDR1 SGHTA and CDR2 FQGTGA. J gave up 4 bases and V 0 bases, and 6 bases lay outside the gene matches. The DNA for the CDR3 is TGTGCCAGCAGCTTAACGGGACTAGTTCGTTCAGATACGCAGTATTTT. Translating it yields CASSLTGLVRSDTQYF.

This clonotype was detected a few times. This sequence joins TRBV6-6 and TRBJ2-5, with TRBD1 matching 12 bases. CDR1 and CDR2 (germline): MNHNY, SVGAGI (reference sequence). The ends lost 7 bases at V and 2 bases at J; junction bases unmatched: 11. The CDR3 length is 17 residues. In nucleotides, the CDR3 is TGTGCCAGCACCCGACGGGGACAGGGGGCATCTCAAGAGACCCAGTACTTC. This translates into CASTRRGQGASQETQYF.

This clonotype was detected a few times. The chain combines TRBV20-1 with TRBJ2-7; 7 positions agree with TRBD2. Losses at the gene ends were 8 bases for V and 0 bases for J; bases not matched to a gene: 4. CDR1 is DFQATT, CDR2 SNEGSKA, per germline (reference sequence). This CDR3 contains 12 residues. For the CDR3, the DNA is TGCAGTTCCCGGGACTACTCCTACGAGCAGTACTTC. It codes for CSSRDYSYEQYF.

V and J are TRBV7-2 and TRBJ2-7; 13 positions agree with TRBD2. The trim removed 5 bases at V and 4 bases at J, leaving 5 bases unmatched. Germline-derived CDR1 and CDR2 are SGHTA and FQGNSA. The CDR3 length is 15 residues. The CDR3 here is CASSPRTSGGYEQYF. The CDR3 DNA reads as TGTGCCAGCAGCCCCAGGACTAGCGGGGGTTACGAGCAGTACTTC. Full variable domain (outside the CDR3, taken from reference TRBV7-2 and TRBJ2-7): GAGVSQSPSNKVTEKGKDVELRCDPISGHTALYWYRQSLGQGLEFLIYFQGNSAPDKSGLPSDRFSAERTGGSVSTLTIQRTQQEDSAVYLCASSPRTSGGYEQYFGPGTRLTVT.

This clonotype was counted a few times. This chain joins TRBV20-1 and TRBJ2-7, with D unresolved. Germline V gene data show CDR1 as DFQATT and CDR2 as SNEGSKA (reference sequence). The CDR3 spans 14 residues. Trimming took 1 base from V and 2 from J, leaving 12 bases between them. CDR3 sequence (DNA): TGCAGTGCTAGAGCTACCAGCCACCCCTACGAGCAGTACTTC. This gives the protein CSARATSHPYEQYF.

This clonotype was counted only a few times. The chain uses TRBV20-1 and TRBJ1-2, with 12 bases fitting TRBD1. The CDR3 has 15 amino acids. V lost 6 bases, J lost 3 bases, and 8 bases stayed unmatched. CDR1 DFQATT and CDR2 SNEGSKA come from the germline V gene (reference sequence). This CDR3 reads CSARRDRGQDYGYTF. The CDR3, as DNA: TGCAGTGCCCGGCGGGACAGGGGGCAGGACTATGGCTACACCTTC.

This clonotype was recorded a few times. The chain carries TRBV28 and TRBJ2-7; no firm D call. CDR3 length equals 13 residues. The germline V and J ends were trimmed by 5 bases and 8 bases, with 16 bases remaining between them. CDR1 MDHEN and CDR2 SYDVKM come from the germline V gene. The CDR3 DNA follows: TGTGCCAGCAGTCCGCCTTCTAGGCAGAAGCAGTACTTC. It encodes CASSPPSRQKQYF.

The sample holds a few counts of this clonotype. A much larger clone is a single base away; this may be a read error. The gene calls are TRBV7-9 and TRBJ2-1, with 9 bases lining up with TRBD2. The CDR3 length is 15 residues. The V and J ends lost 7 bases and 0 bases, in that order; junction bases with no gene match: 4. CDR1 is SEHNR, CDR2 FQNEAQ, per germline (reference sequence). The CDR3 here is CASILSGSSYNEQFF. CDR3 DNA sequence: TGTGCCAGCATCCTTAGCGGGAGCTCCTACAATGAGCAGTTCTTC.

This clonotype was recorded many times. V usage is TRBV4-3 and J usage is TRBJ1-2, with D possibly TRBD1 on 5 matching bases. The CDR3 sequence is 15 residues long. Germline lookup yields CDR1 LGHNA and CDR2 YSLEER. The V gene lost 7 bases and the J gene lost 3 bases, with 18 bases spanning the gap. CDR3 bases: TGCGCCAGCAACCGAAGATGGCGAGGGGACTATGGCTACACCTTC. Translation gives CASNRRWRGDYGYTF.

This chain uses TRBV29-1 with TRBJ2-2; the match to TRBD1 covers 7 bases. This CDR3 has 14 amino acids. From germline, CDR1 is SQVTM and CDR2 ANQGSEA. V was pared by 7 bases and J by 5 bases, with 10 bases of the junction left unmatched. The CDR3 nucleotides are TGCAGCGGAAGTAGGGGGCAGGGAACCGGGGAGCTGTTTTTT. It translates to CSGSRGQGTGELFF.

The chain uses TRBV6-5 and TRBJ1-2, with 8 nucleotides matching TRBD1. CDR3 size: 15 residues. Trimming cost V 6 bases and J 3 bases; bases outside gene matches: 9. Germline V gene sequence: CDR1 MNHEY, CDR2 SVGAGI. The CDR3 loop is CASSLTGGLHYGYTF. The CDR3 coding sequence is TGTGCCAGCAGCCTCACAGGGGGACTCCACTATGGCTACACCTTC.

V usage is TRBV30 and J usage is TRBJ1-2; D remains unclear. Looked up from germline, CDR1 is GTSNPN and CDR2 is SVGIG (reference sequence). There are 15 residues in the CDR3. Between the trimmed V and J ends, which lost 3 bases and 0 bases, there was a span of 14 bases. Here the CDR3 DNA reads TGTGCCTGGAGCCCCGGGCTGGAGACTAACTATGGCTACACCTTC. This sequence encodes CAWSPGLETNYGYTF.

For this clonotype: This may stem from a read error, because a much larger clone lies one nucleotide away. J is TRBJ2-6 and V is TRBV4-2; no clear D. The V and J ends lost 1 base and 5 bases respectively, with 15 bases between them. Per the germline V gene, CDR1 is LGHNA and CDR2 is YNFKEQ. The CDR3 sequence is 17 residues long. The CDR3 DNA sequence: TGTGCCAGCAGCCAAGTGCCCCAGGAGACGCGGGCCAACGTCCTGACTTTC. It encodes CASSQVPQETRANVLTF.

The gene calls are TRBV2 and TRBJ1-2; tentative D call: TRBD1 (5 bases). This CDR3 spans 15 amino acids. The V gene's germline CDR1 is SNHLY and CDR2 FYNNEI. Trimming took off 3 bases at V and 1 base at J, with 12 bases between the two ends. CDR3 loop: CASSDRSGDNYGYTF. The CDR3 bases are TGTGCCAGCAGTGATAGGTCGGGGGATAACTATGGCTACACCTTC.

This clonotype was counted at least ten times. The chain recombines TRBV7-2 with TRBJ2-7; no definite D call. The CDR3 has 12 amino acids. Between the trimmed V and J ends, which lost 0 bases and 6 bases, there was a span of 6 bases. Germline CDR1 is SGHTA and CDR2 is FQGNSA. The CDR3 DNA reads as TGTGCCAGCAGCTTAGCCGGCGCCGAGCAGTACTTC. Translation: CASSLAGAEQYF.

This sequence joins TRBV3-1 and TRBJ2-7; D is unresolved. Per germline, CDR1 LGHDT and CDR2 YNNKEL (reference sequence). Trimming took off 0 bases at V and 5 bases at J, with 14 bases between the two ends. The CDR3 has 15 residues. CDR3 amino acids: CASSQDATGGHEQYF. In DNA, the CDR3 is TGTGCCAGCAGCCAAGATGCTACCGGTGGCCACGAGCAGTACTTC.

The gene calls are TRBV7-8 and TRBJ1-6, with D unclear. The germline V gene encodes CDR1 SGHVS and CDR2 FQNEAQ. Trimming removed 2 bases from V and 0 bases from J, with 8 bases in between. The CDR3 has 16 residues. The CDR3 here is CASSLRSSSYNSPLHF. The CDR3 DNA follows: TGTGCCAGCAGCTTACGGTCTAGCTCCTATAATTCACCCCTCCACTTT.

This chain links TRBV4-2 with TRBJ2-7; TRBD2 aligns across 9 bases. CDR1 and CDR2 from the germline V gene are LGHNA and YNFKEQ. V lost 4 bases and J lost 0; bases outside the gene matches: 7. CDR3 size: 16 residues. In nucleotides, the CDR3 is TGTGCCAGCAGCCCCGGGGATAGCGGGAGCTCCTACGAGCAGTACTTC. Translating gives CASSPGDSGSSYEQYF.

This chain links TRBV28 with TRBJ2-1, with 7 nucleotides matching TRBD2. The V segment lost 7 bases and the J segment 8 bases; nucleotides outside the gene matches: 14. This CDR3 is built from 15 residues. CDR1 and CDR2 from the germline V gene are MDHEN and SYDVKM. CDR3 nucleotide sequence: TGTGCCAGCACCCTAACCGGGACTACTGGCTATGAGCAGTTCTTC. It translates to CASTLTGTTGYEQFF.

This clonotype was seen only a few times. The CDR3 here is CSARERTSGNEQFF. DNA of the CDR3: TGCAGTGCTAGAGAACGGACTAGCGGCAATGAGCAGTTCTTC. The V gene is TRBV20-1, the J gene TRBJ2-1, with 10 bases aligning to TRBD2. Looked up from germline, CDR1 is DFQATT and CDR2 is SNEGSKA (reference sequence). V shed 0 bases, J shed 6 bases, and the junction held 2 bases outside the gene matches. This CDR3 comprises 14 residues.